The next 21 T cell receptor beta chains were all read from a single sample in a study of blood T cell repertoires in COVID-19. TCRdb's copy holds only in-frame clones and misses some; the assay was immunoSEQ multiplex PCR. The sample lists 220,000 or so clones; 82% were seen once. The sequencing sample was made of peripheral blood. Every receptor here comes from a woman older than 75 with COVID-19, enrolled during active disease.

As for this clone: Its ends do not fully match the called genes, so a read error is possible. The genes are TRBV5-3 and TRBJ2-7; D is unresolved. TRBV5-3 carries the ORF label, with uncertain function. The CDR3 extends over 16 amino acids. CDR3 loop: CARSPESLSSSYGQYF. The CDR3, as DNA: TGTGCCAGAAGCCCGGAGTCACTTTCAAGCTCCTACGGGCAGTACTTC.

In nucleotides, the CDR3 is TGTGCCAGCACCCCAAGCGGGAGGGGGTACGAGCAGTACTTC. Amino acids: CASTPSGRGYEQYF. This rearrangement joins TRBV6-2 or TRBV6-3 to TRBJ2-7; TRBD2 matches at 10 bases. The germline gives CDR1 MNHEY, CDR2 SVGEGT. The CDR3 is 14 amino acids. The J segment lost 4 bases and the V segment lost 7 bases, leaving 7 bases of the junction unmatched.

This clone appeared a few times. DNA of the CDR3: TGTGCCAGCAGGTTTATAGGGAGCAAAGGCGGAGAGACCCAGTACTTC. It codes for CASRFIGSKGGETQYF. This rearrangement joins TRBV5-4 to TRBJ2-5; D is possibly TRBD2 (5 bases). The V end was cut by 5 bases, the J end by 4 bases, with 21 bases between. This CDR3 is built from 16 residues. Germline V lookup: CDR1 SGHNT, CDR2 YYREEE (reference sequence).

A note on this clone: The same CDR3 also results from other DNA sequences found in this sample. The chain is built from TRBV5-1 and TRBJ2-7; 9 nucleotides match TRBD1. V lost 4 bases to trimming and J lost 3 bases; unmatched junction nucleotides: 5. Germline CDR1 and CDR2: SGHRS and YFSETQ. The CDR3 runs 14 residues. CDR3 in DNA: TGCGCCAGCAGCAGCGGGACAGGGAGCTACGAGCAGTACTTC. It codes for CASSSGTGSYEQYF.

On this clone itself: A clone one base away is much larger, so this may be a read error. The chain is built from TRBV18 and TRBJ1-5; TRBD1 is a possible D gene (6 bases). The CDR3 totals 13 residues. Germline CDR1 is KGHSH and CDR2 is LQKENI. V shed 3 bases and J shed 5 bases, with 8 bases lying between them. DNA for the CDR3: TGTGCCAGCTCACCCCACAGGGATCAGCCCCAGCATTTT. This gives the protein CASSPHRDQPQHF.

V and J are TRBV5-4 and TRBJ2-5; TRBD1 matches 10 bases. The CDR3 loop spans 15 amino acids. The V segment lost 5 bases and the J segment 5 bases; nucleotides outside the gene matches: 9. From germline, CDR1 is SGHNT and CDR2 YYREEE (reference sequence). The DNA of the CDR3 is TGTGCCAGCAGAGGCCGGGACAGGGGTCGGGAGACCCAGTACTTC. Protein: CASRGRDRGRETQYF.

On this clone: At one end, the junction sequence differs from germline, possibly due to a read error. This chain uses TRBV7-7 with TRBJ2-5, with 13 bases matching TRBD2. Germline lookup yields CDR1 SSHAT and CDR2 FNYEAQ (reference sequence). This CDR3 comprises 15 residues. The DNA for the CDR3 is TGTGCTAGCAGCCCGGGACTAGCGGGGATAGAGACCCAGTACTTC. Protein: CASSPGLAGIETQYF.

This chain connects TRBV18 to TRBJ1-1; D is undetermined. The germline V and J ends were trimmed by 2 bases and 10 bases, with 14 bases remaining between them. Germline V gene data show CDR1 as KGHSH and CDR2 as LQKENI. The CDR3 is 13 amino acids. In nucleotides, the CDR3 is TGTGCCAGCTCACCAGGCCCAGGAAGCATAGCTTTCTTT. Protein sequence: CASSPGPGSIAFF.

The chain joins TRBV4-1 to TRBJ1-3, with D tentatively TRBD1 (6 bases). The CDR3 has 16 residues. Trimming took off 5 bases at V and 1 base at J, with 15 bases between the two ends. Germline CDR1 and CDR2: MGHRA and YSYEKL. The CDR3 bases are TGCGCCAGCAGCAGTCAACAGGGTGGATCTGGAAACACCATATATTTT. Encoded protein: CASSSQQGGSGNTIYF.

CDR3 sequence reads: CATSRSGLTEAFF. The CDR3 DNA reads TGTGCCACCAGCAGGTCGGGTCTCACTGAAGCTTTCTTT. The chain combines TRBV15 with TRBJ1-1; no clear D. The V end was cut by 3 bases, the J end by 4 bases, with 9 bases between. CDR1 LNHNV and CDR2 YYDKDF come from the germline V gene (reference sequence). The CDR3 is 13 residues long.

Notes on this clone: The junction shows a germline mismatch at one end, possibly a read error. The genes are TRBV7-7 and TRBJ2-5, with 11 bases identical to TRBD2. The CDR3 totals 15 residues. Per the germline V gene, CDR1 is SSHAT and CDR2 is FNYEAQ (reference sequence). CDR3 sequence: CASSPLAGGQETQYF. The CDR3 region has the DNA TGTGCTAGCAGCCCGCTAGCGGGAGGACAAGAGACCCAGTACTTC.

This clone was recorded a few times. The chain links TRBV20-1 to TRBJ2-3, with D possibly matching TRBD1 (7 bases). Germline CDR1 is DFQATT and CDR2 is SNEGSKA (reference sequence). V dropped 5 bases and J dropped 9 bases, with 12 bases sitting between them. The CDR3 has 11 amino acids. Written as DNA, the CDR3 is TGCAGTGCTCCTTCAGGGGGGACGCAGTATTTT. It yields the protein CSAPSGGTQYF.

The CDR3 DNA follows: TGCGCCAGCAGCCTCGGGACTAGCGGATACAATGAGCAGTTCTTC. Protein: CASSLGTSGYNEQFF. The V and J genes are TRBV5-1 and TRBJ2-1, with TRBD2 matching 11 bases. Germline assignment: CDR1 SGHRS and CDR2 YFSETQ. With 4 bases clipped from V and 4 bases from J, the junction kept 4 bases outside the gene matches. The CDR3 runs 15 residues.

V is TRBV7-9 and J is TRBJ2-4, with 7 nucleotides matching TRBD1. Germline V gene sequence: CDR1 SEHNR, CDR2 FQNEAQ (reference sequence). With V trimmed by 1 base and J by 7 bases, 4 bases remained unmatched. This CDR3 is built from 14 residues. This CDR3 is CASSLEGAGNIQYF. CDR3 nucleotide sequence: TGTGCCAGCAGCTTAGAGGGGGCAGGGAACATTCAGTACTTC.

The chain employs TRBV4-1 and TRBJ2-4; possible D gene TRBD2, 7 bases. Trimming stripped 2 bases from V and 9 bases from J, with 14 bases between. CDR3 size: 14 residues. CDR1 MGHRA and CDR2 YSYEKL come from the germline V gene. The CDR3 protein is CASSQSQRGGIQYF. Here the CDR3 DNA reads TGCGCCAGCAGCCAAAGCCAGAGGGGGGGCATTCAGTACTTC.

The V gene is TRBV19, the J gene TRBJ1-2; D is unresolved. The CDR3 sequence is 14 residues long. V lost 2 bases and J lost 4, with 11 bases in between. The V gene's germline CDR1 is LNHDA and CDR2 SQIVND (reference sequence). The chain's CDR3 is CASSIPGGSYGYTF. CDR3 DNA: TGTGCCAGTAGTATACCGGGAGGCAGCTATGGCTACACCTTC.

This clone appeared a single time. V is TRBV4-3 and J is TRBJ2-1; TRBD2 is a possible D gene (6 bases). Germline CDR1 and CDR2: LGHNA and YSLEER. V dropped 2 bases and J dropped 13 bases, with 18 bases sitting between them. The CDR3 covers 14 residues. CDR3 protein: CASSQREYQATQFF. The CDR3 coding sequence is TGCGCCAGCAGCCAACGGGAGTACCAGGCGACTCAGTTCTTC.

The CDR3 spells CASSYSHRTSQPQHF. The CDR3 DNA follows: TGTGCCAGCAGTTACTCGCACAGAACCAGTCAGCCCCAGCATTTT. The V gene is TRBV6-2 or TRBV6-3, the J gene TRBJ1-5; D unclear. Deletions cut 0 bases from V and 6 bases from J, with 12 bases between. In germline, CDR1 is MNHEY, CDR2 SVGEGT. The CDR3 consists of 15 residues.

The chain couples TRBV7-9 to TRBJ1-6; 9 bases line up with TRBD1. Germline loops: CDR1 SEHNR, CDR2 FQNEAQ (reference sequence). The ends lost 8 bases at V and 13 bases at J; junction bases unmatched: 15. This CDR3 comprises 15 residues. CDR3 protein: CASGSVGQGLTPLHF. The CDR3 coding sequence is TGTGCCAGCGGGAGCGTCGGACAGGGGCTAACCCCCCTCCACTTT.

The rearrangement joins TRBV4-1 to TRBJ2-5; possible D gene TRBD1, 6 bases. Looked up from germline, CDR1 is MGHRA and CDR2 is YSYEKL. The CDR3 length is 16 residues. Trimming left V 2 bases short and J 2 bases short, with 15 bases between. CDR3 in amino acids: CASSQTWTVRQETQYF. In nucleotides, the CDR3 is TGCGCCAGCAGCCAAACATGGACAGTTAGACAAGAGACCCAGTACTTC.

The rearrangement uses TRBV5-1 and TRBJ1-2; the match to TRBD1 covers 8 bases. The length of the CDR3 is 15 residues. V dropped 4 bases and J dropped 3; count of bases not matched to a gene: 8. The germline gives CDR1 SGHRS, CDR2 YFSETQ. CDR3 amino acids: CASSPWTGSDYGYTF. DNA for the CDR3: TGCGCCAGCAGCCCCTGGACAGGGAGTGACTATGGCTACACCTTC.